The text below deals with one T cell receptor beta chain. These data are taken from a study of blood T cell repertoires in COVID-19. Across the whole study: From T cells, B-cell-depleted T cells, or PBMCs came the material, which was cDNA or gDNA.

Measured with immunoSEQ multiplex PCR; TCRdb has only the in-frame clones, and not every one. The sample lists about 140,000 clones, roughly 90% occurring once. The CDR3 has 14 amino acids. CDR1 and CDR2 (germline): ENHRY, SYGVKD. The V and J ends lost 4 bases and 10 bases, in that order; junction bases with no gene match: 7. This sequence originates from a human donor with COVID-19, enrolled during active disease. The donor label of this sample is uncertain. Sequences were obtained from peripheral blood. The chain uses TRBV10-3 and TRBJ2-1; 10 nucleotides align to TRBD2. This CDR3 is CAISVLAGEGEQFF. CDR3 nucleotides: TGTGCCATCAGTGTCCTAGCGGGAGAAGGCGAGCAGTTCTTC.